This is a list of T cell receptor beta chains from one sample in a study. A single record per CDR3 protein comes from TCRdb applying MiXCR to the RT-PCR reads. Found here are about 700,000 distinct CDR3 sequences, approximately 14% of them singletons; the top ten hold 3.6%. Sequencing was carried out using memory CD4+ T cells from blood. The receptors here all came from a female donor in good health, serving as a healthy control. The CDR3 runs from the conserved cysteine through the conserved F or W. Each record gives: clone size, J gene, D gene, V gene, CDR3 protein, CDR3 DNA. A D gene is named only where the DNA matches it firmly. Clone size is stated in some rows and not others, as once, few, many or a class when expanded.

size: few
J: TRBJ1-2
D: TRBD1
V: TRBV20-1
CDR3: CSTGATGAGGYGYTF
DNA: TGCAGTACCGGAGCTACAGGGGCGGGGGGCTATGGCTACACCTTC

size: NA
J: TRBJ2-2
D: NA
V: TRBV7-2
CDR3: CASSLMLVETNTGEPFF
DNA: TGTGCCAGCAGCTTAATGCTGGTGGAAACGAACACCGGGGAGCCGTTTTTT

size: few
J: TRBJ2-7
D: TRBD1
V: TRBV13
CDR3: CASSLWSRQGANEQYF
DNA: TGTGCCAGCAGCTTATGGTCTCGGCAGGGGGCTAACGAGCAGTACTTC

size: NA
J: TRBJ2-7
D: TRBD2
V: TRBV20-1
CDR3: CSAITRLARRDEQYF
DNA: TGCAGTGCTATCACGAGACTAGCGCGACGAGACGAGCAGTACTTC

size: NA
J: TRBJ2-7
D: TRBD1
V: TRBV5-1
CDR3: CASSLGVGTGGAGVASYEQYF
DNA: TGCGCCAGCAGCTTGGGCGTCGGGACAGGGGGCGCAGGGGTAGCCTCCTACGAGCAGTACTTC

size: NA
J: TRBJ2-1
D: TRBD2
V: TRBV5-1
CDR3: CASSLVRSGRTYNEQFF
DNA: TGCGCCAGCAGCTTGGTCCGTAGCGGGAGAACCTACAATGAGCAGTTCTTC

size: many
J: TRBJ2-7
D: NA
V: TRBV20-1
CDR3: CSAPTGKPYEQYF
DNA: TGCAGTGCGCCGACAGGCAAACCCTACGAGCAGTACTTC

size: NA
J: TRBJ1-2
D: TRBD1
V: TRBV27
CDR3: CASRRQGTYGYTF
DNA: TGTGCCAGCAGAAGACAGGGGACCTATGGCTACACCTTC

size: many
J: TRBJ2-1
D: NA
V: TRBV20-1
CDR3: CSARGRVSGSYNEQFF
DNA: TGCAGTGCTAGAGGCAGGGTTAGTGGTTCATACAATGAGCAGTTCTTC

size: NA
J: TRBJ1-6
D: NA
V: TRBV7-2
CDR3: CASSLTAETAPLHF
DNA: TGTGCCAGCAGCTTAACGGCAGAAACTGCACCCCTCCACTTT

size: NA
J: TRBJ2-1
D: NA
V: TRBV7-3
CDR3: CASSRERSSYNEQFF
DNA: TGTGCCAGCAGTCGCGAGCGGAGCTCCTACAATGAGCAGTTCTTC

size: NA
J: TRBJ1-1
D: NA
V: TRBV20-1
CDR3: CSATGTQNTEAFF
DNA: TGCAGTGCCACCGGGACACAAAACACTGAAGCTTTCTTT

size: many
J: TRBJ2-1
D: NA
V: TRBV7-2
CDR3: CASSLGYTKQFF
DNA: TGTGCCAGCAGCCTGGGGTACACGAAGCAGTTCTTC

size: many
J: TRBJ2-7
D: TRBD2
V: TRBV7-2
CDR3: CASTIPGLAGYEQYF
DNA: TGTGCCAGCACCATACCGGGACTAGCGGGATACGAGCAGTACTTC

size: NA
J: TRBJ2-7
D: TRBD1
V: TRBV6-1
CDR3: CASKAGTVYEQYF
DNA: TGTGCCAGCAAGGCCGGGACAGTCTACGAGCAGTACTTC

size: NA
J: TRBJ2-5
D: TRBD1
V: TRBV11-3
CDR3: CASSLSGTGGAETQYF
DNA: TGTGCCAGCAGCTTAAGTGGGACAGGGGGCGCCGAGACCCAGTACTTC

size: NA
J: TRBJ1-2
D: NA
V: TRBV20-1
CDR3: CSAPAGASLGYTF
DNA: TGCAGTGCTCCGGCAGGGGCTAGTTTAGGCTACACCTTC

size: NA
J: TRBJ1-1
D: NA
V: TRBV19
CDR3: CASHLHRNTEAFF
DNA: TGTGCCAGTCACTTACACAGGAACACTGAAGCTTTCTTT

size: NA
J: TRBJ2-7
D: TRBD1
V: TRBV28
CDR3: CASTKPGQGLYEQYF
DNA: TGTGCCAGCACCAAACCGGGACAGGGTCTCTACGAGCAGTACTTC

size: few
J: TRBJ2-7
D: NA
V: TRBV5-1
CDR3: CASSHQVGSTYEQYF
DNA: TGCGCCAGCAGCCACCAGGTCGGGAGCACCTACGAGCAGTACTTC

size: NA
J: TRBJ2-2
D: TRBD2
V: TRBV5-1
CDR3: CATSRRGSGELFF
DNA: TGCGCCACCAGCAGGCGGGGGTCCGGGGAGCTGTTTTTT

size: NA
J: TRBJ1-2
D: NA
V: TRBV9
CDR3: CASSVNPGAVGYTF
DNA: TGTGCCAGCAGCGTCAACCCAGGGGCTGTTGGCTACACCTTC

size: NA
J: TRBJ1-6
D: NA
V: TRBV12-3/TRBV12-4
CDR3: CASSSDSSYNSPLHF
DNA: TGTGCCAGCAGTTCTGACAGCTCCTATAATTCACCCCTCCACTTT

size: NA
J: TRBJ1-1
D: TRBD1
V: TRBV6-5
CDR3: CDSSQDRATAEAFF
DNA: TGTGACAGCAGTCAGGACAGGGCCACCGCTGAAGCTTTCTTT

size: few
J: TRBJ1-2
D: TRBD1
V: TRBV24-1
CDR3: CAIRQGTNYGYTF
DNA: TGTGCCATTCGACAGGGGACTAACTATGGCTACACCTTC

size: few
J: TRBJ2-1
D: NA
V: TRBV5-1
CDR3: CASAALPGQSYNEQFF
DNA: TGCGCCAGCGCCGCACTCCCGGGCCAATCCTACAATGAGCAGTTCTTC

size: NA
J: TRBJ2-3
D: NA
V: TRBV20-1
CDR3: CSVTPASDTQYF
DNA: TGCAGTGTTACGCCAGCGTCAGATACGCAGTATTTT